The TCR beta chain under discussion was sequenced for a study of T cells after posttransplantation cyclophosphamide listed by TCRdb under 2016. Notes on the research overall: T cell repertoire reconstitution was tracked by TRB sequencing after myeloablative bone marrow transplantation in which posttransplantation cyclophosphamide was used as GVHD prophylaxis. Antigen receptor sequencing covered samples from some 35 PTCy-treated patients and 15 to 20 of their related bone marrow donors. Blood from all 35 or so PTCy patients with 1-year posttransplant specimens was subjected to TRB sequencing. In 3 patients, TRB sequencing was also performed on up to 3 more blood samples taken 2 to 5.2 years after transplant, and in 4 patients, pretransplant blood was also TRB-sequenced. Because TRA and TRB clonality were tightly correlated in fewer than ten samples, subsequent TCR analyses were focused on TRB only. Public TRB sequences were checked against a database of over 3,000 sequences associated with responses to pathogens, tumor antigens, self-antigens and alloantigens.

TRB sequencing was run on genomic DNA with either the immunoSEQ assay at survey resolution or the hsTCRB kit. In the paper's pipeline: The immunoSEQ software handled initial read processing, and the LymphoSeq R package was used for repertoire analyses. Clonality was calculated as 1 minus normalized Shannon entropy, and the Gini coefficient was also calculated for each TRB dataset. Phenotypes of unsorted samples were inferred by mapping TRB sequences from sorted subsets of the recipient or donor onto the same recipient's unsorted samples. TCRdb stores this immuneACCESS table with in-frame sequences only. Part of the clones is absent; in the studies checked, under half of the shortfall reflects unresolved V genes, and no reason is known for the rest. The DNA was the basis for D and trimming; V, J and clone size are from that table. Across this sample there are roughly 2,700 clones, with around 75% seen only once. The ten top clones hold 20% to 25% of the sample.

General study outcomes and caveats: At 1-2 months, donor-recipient similarity was low but rose over the first year, and the later blood repertoires were often dominated by donor CD8+ memory clones. Across more than 40 patients, TRB clonality was highly associated with recipient CMV seropositivity and CMV reactivation, and diversity in PTCy patients was similar to diversity in CNI/methotrexate controls. The TRB repertoires of T cells infiltrating skin or GI tract showed only limited overlap with the TRB repertoires of T cells in blood.

From a lookup of the germline V gene (reference sequence), CDR1 and CDR2 are PRHDT and FYEKMQ. The CDR3 holds 12 amino acids from the cysteine to the phenylalanine. CDR3 DNA is the only sequence kept; it has 36 bases, read in frame from the first base. The germline V end is reduced by 4 bases and the J end by 7 bases; junction bases left unmatched: 2. In regard to this clone: The target of this receptor is not known. Base qualities are not at hand, and no much larger clone is one base apart.

The PTCy-treated patients were enrolled in a prospective multi-institutional clinical trial. Peripheral blood and bone marrow mononuclear cells were isolated by Ficoll-Hypaque density centrifugation and cryopreserved. Material: PBMCs. This TCR was recovered from a young man with a blood cancer, CMV-positive, and with a related stem cell donor. This receptor chain uses TRBV13 and TRBJ1-1; 8 of the junction bases match TRBD1. The DNA sequence reads TGTGCCAGCAGCTCCACAGGGGGTGAAGCTTTCTTT. This gives the protein CASSSTGGEAFF.